One and the same sample provided the 3 T cell receptor beta chains below, sequenced in a study of identical twins. TCRdb passed the 5' RACE reads through MiXCR, listing each CDR3 protein once. The profile shows hundreds of thousands of distinct CDR3 sequences, 10% to 15% of them singletons. The data were also submitted as part of a second study, on yellow fever vaccine responses in identical twins.

Material for sequencing was CD8+ T cells sorted from blood. All receptors come from a woman between 18 and 29 years old in good health.

The chain recombines TRBV7-8 with TRBJ2-3, with a weak D call TRBD2 (7 bases). V was cut by 7 bases and J by 4 bases, with 21 bases left in between. The V gene's germline CDR1 is SGHVS and CDR2 FQNEAQ. The CDR3 is 16 residues long. CDR3: CASTVGGGSTPDTQYF. Written as DNA, the CDR3 is TGTGCCAGCACCGTGGGGGGCGGGAGCACTCCAGATACGCAGTATTTT.

This clonotype was seen only once. V is TRBV3-1 and J is TRBJ2-3; 10 bases fit TRBD2. Unmatched junction bases numbered 14, after V lost 0 bases and J lost 2 bases. The germline CDR1 and CDR2 sequences are LGHDT and YNNKEL (reference sequence). The CDR3 totals 20 residues. The CDR3 DNA reads as TGTGCCAGCAGCCAAGAATTGTCGAGGCTAGCGGGAGATCCCACAGATACGCAGTATTTT. Translation gives CASSQELSRLAGDPTDTQYF.

This clonotype was seen a handful of times. The chain couples TRBV5-1 to TRBJ2-2; D may be TRBD2 (5 bases). There are 15 residues in the CDR3. V shed 1 base and J shed 5 bases, with 12 bases lying between them. CDR1 is SGHRS and CDR2 is YFSETQ in the germline V gene. CDR3 protein: CASSLPSGITGELFF. As DNA, the CDR3 is TGCGCCAGCAGCTTGCCTTCGGGGATAACCGGGGAGCTGTTTTTT.